This is a list of T cell receptor beta chains from one sample in a study of T cells in localized non-small cell lung cancer. Assay: immunoSEQ multiplex PCR; the TCRdb copy retains only in-frame clones and omits some. The sample consists of tens of thousands of clones, 88% of them appearing once. Material: peripheral blood, obtained before any cancer treatment. The receptors were sampled from a woman aged 40-69 years with stage I squamous cell lung carcinoma. Each CDR3 is given with its conserved first and last residue. D genes are given only for firm matches. A row's size may be missing; if present it is once, few, many or a size class.

J | V | size | D | DNA | CDR3
TRBJ1-2 | TRBV19 | - | - | TGTGCCAGTAGTTTTAAAGGGGGCTATGGCTACACCTTC | CASSFKGGYGYTF
TRBJ2-3 | TRBV5-1 | - | TRBD2 | TGCGCCAGCAGCTTACCCAGCGGGGGGCGGGGAGATACGCAGTATTTT | CASSLPSGGRGDTQYF
TRBJ2-5 | TRBV4-1 | - | TRBD2 | TGCGCCAGCAGCCAAGGGGACGGGGGGGCCGTGGGGACCCAGTACTTC | CASSQGDGGAVGTQYF
TRBJ1-4 | TRBV30 | - | - | TGTGCCTGGAGTGGGGTAGGAGTTAATGAAAAACTGTTTTTT | CAWSGVGVNEKLFF
TRBJ2-7 | TRBV6-6 | - | - | TGTGCCAGCAGTTTCGGCGCCTCCTACGAGCAGTACTTC | CASSFGASYEQYF
TRBJ2-7 | TRBV27 | - | TRBD2 | TGTGCCAGCAGTCCTTCGCGGGGGAAGGACTACGAGCAGTACTTC | CASSPSRGKDYEQYF
TRBJ1-1 | TRBV7-8 | - | TRBD1 | TGTGCCAGCAGGCCCCATGAAGGGGGCGCTGGGGACACTGAAGCTTTCTTT | CASRPHEGGAGDTEAFF
TRBJ2-5 | TRBV5-1 | - | TRBD2 | TGCGCCAGCAGCCTAAGCGGGGGTCCAGAGACCCAGTACTTC | CASSLSGGPETQYF
TRBJ1-5 | TRBV19 | - | TRBD1 | TGTGCCACCCGGACGGACAGGGGCAATAATCAGCCCCAGCATTTT | CATRTDRGNNQPQHF
TRBJ2-1 | TRBV6-5 | - | - | TGTGCCAGTCGGGGGAACTCCTACAATGAGCAGTTCTTC | CASRGNSYNEQFF
TRBJ1-2 | TRBV6-5 | - | TRBD1 | TGTGCCAGCAGTTATTCCGGGACAGGGGGCTATGGCTACACCTTC | CASSYSGTGGYGYTF
TRBJ1-5 | TRBV30 | - | - | TGTGCCTGGAGTAGGGGGGACTTGGGAAACAGCAATCAGCCCCAGCATTTT | CAWSRGDLGNSNQPQHF
TRBJ1-2 | TRBV28 | once | - | TGTGCCAGCAGTTCCCTCGGGGAGTATGGCTACACCTTC | CASSSLGEYGYTF
TRBJ1-5 | TRBV2 | - | - | TGTGCCAGCCAGAGGGTTGACGGCAATCAGCCCCAGCATTTT | CASQRVDGNQPQHF